This T cell receptor (beta chain) comes out of a study of cytomegalovirus exposure and HLA in healthy donors. Study-wide points: While the bulk of TCR sequences proved rare, some public TCRs turned up in many donors.

The PCR made use of 60 Vbeta and 13 Jbeta primers. Profiling relied on immunoSEQ multiplex PCR, and the TCRdb table lists in-frame clones only, not all of them. The sample has 100,000 to 150,000 clones, more than 65% seen once. In germline, CDR1 is SGHRS, CDR2 YFSETQ. The CDR3 sequence is 18 residues long. V was pared by 0 bases and J by 3 bases, with 20 bases between. Note on this clone: What it binds is unknown.

The TCR sequence derives from a man aged 18 to 29 in good health and CMV-seropositive. The genes are TRBV5-1 and TRBJ2-3; tentative D call: TRBD1 (5 bases). The material sequenced was PBMCs. Here the CDR3 DNA reads TGCGCCAGCAGCTTGGTTATCGCCAGGGCGATTGGGACAGATACGCAGTATTTT. It encodes CASSLVIARAIGTDTQYF.